Shown below are 2 T cell receptor beta chains from a single sample sequenced in a study of cytomegalovirus exposure and HLA in healthy donors. PCR involved 60 Vbeta and 13 Jbeta primers. The repertoire was sequenced with immunoSEQ multiplex PCR; TCRdb's copy has only in-frame clones and lacks some. This table has about 210,000 clones, approximately 82% appearing once. The source material was PBMCs. The receptors come from a middle-aged man in good health and CMV-seropositive.

The chain joins TRBV11-1 to TRBJ1-4; 7 bases agree with TRBD1. The V segment lost 5 bases and the J segment 2 bases; nucleotides outside the gene matches: 2. This CDR3 is 14 amino acids long. Germline V gene lookup returns CDR1 SGHAT and CDR2 FQDESV (reference sequence). This chain's CDR3 is CASSKGQTNEKLFF. The CDR3 coding sequence is TGTGCCAGCAGCAAGGGACAGACTAATGAAAAACTGTTTTTT.

The genes are TRBV2 and TRBJ1-5; the D gene is possibly TRBD1 (5 bases). With 7 bases removed from V and 0 bases from J, the gap between germline ends came to 16 bases. This CDR3 is 16 amino acids long. Germline lookup yields CDR1 SNHLY and CDR2 FYNNEI. The CDR3: CASKERRGYSNQPQHF. The DNA for the CDR3 is TGTGCCAGCAAGGAACGGAGGGGTTATAGCAATCAGCCCCAGCATTTT.